This entry is about one T cell receptor (beta chain). This sample was taken from a study of shared T cell receptors in the human thymus. The CDR3 totals 14 residues. From germline, CDR1 is MNHEY and CDR2 SMNVEV (reference sequence). The ends lost 10 bases at V and 4 bases at J; junction bases unmatched: 11. Sequenced by immunoSEQ multiplex PCR; TCRdb stores in-frame clones only, minus some. The sample holds 650,000 to 950,000 clones, 80% to 90% seen once. These data were likewise used in another study, on human thymus T cells.

The sequencing sample was made of thymocytes. This sequence was found in a girl under three years old with a congenital heart defect. The genes are TRBV27 and TRBJ2-3, with 7 positions matching TRBD1. Here the CDR3 DNA reads TGTGCCACCACATCGACAGGGCTTCCAGATACGCAGTATTTT. The encoded protein is CATTSTGLPDTQYF.